These 31 T cell receptor beta chains came from one sample sequenced in a study of somatic mutations in cytotoxic T cells in rheumatoid arthritis. Clones were read by immunoSEQ multiplex PCR, and TCRdb kept only the in-frame ones, dropping some. The sample records 15,000 to 20,000 clones, roughly 75% being singletons. The specimen sequenced was CD8+ T cells sorted from blood. These receptors were collected from an adult with rheumatoid arthritis.

This chain links TRBV7-9 with TRBJ2-5, with D possibly called TRBD1 or TRBD2 (5 bases each). The germline gives CDR1 SEHNR, CDR2 FQNEAQ (reference sequence). This CDR3 spans 14 amino acids. Trimming took 1 base from V and 1 from J, leaving 7 bases between them. CDR3 sequence reads: CASSLVGTQETQYF. DNA of the CDR3: TGTGCCAGCAGCTTAGTGGGGACCCAAGAGACCCAGTACTTC.

The rearrangement uses TRBV5-4 and TRBJ1-4, with D unclear. The germline V and J ends were trimmed by 5 bases and 7 bases, with 18 bases remaining between them. This CDR3 is built from 15 residues. The germline CDR1 and CDR2 sequences are SGHNT and YYREEE (reference sequence). The DNA for the CDR3 is TGTGCCAGCAGTCCTGGGGTCGGCCGGGGTGAAAAACTGTTTTTT. It yields the protein CASSPGVGRGEKLFF.

This rearrangement joins TRBV18 to TRBJ1-3, with D possibly TRBD1 on 5 matching bases. The germline CDR1 and CDR2 sequences are KGHSH and LQKENI. Trimming cost V 4 bases and J 0 bases, with 13 bases left between them. This CDR3 has 16 residues. The CDR3 protein is CASSLGTASSGNTIYF. Here the CDR3 DNA reads TGTGCCAGCTCACTGGGGACTGCAAGCTCTGGAAACACCATATATTTT.

The rearrangement joins TRBV19 to TRBJ2-3, with D possibly called TRBD1 or TRBD2 (5 bases each). The CDR3 extends over 14 amino acids. The V end was cut by 1 base, the J end by 2 bases, with 7 bases between. Germline loops: CDR1 LNHDA, CDR2 SQIVND (reference sequence). The CDR3 reads CASSIAGPTDTQYF. CDR3 sequence (DNA): TGTGCCAGTAGTATAGCGGGGCCCACAGATACGCAGTATTTT.

J is TRBJ1-1 and V is TRBV7-9, with 9 bases fitting TRBD1. This CDR3 is built from 16 residues. V gave up 5 bases and J gave up 1 base; unmatched junction bases: 8. The germline V gene has CDR1 SEHNR and CDR2 FQNEAQ (reference sequence). The CDR3 DNA follows: TGTGCCAGCAGCCCCCTTTTGGGACAGGGGAACACTGAAGCTTTCTTT. Encoded protein: CASSPLLGQGNTEAFF.

This clone has just a few counts. This sequence joins TRBV5-4 and TRBJ1-2; a weak D match, TRBD1 (5 bases). V lost 0 bases, J lost 4 bases, and 10 bases lay in between. CDR3 length: 14 amino acids. Germline V gene sequence: CDR1 SGHNT, CDR2 YYREEE (reference sequence). CDR3 sequence: CASSLAGDGYGYTF. Here the CDR3 DNA reads TGTGCCAGCAGCTTGGCCGGGGACGGCTATGGCTACACCTTC.

The rearrangement uses TRBV7-8 and TRBJ2-1; a possible D gene is TRBD2 (6 bases). CDR1 is SGHVS and CDR2 is FQNEAQ in the germline V gene. The V end lost 10 bases, the J end lost 0 bases, and 19 bases lay between the germline ends. This CDR3 spans 16 amino acids. The CDR3 coding sequence is TGTGCCAACCAAGAAGCGGGCGCAAGCTCCTACAATGAGCAGTTCTTC. Translating it yields CANQEAGASSYNEQFF.

The rearrangement joins TRBV6-6 to TRBJ1-5; 7 bases match TRBD1. The CDR3 runs 15 residues. The trim removed 7 bases at V and 1 base at J, leaving 7 bases unmatched. Germline CDR1 reads MNHNY; CDR2 reads SVGAGI (reference sequence). The CDR3 reads CASTRGQQSNQPQHF. The CDR3 bases are TGTGCCAGCACCAGGGGACAGCAAAGCAATCAGCCCCAGCATTTT.

CDR3: CASSLAGGLDEQFF. The CDR3 DNA reads TGTGCCAGCAGTTTAGCGGGAGGGCTCGATGAGCAGTTCTTC. This chain joins TRBV27 and TRBJ2-1; 9 bases are a match to TRBD2. The ends lost 2 bases at V and 8 bases at J; junction bases unmatched: 4. The CDR3 is made up of 14 amino acids. Germline loops: CDR1 MNHEY, CDR2 SMNVEV (reference sequence).

This CDR3 is CASSLGLVISNTGELFF. DNA for the CDR3: TGCGCCAGCAGCTTGGGACTAGTAATCTCGAACACCGGGGAGCTGTTTTTT. The genes are TRBV5-1 and TRBJ2-2, with a tentative D call TRBD2 (6 bases). V lost 0 bases, J lost 0 bases, and 12 bases lay in between. The CDR3 totals 17 residues. From germline, CDR1 is SGHRS and CDR2 YFSETQ.

The chain employs TRBV7-9 and TRBJ1-2; TRBD1 aligns across 7 bases. The germline gives CDR1 SEHNR, CDR2 FQNEAQ (reference sequence). V gave up 5 bases and J gave up 3 bases; unmatched junction bases: 15. The CDR3 spans 17 residues. This chain's CDR3 is CASSHSGTVKLYYGYTF. The CDR3 nucleotides are TGTGCCAGCAGCCACTCCGGGACAGTAAAGCTTTACTATGGCTACACCTTC.

The V call is TRBV27, the J call TRBJ2-7; TRBD2 matches 9 bases. The germline gives CDR1 MNHEY, CDR2 SMNVEV (reference sequence). With 6 bases clipped from V and 3 bases from J, the junction kept 9 bases outside the gene matches. The CDR3 length is 15 residues. This CDR3 is CASRILAGRNYEQYF. CDR3 bases: TGTGCCAGCAGAATACTAGCGGGTCGCAACTACGAGCAGTACTTC.

The J gene is TRBJ2-7, the V gene TRBV29-1; 7 bases are shared with TRBD2. Germline trimming cut 6 bases from V and 2 bases from J; bases unmatched to any gene: 1. Germline values: CDR1 SQVTM, CDR2 ANQGSEA. The CDR3 is made up of 11 amino acids. The CDR3 is CSVGTTYEQYF. As DNA, the CDR3 is TGCAGCGTGGGGACTACCTACGAGCAGTACTTC.

The chain uses TRBV4-1 and TRBJ1-1; the D gene is possibly TRBD1 (5 bases). The CDR3 runs 15 residues. The V gene's germline CDR1 is MGHRA and CDR2 YSYEKL. The V end was cut by 0 bases, the J end by 4 bases, with 12 bases between. CDR3 coding DNA: TGCGCCAGCAGCCAAGATCGGGGTCAGGGCACTGAAGCTTTCTTT. The encoded protein is CASSQDRGQGTEAFF.

The rearrangement joins TRBV30 to TRBJ2-1; D perhaps matches TRBD1 (5 bases). Trimming cost V 4 bases and J 3 bases, with 10 bases left between them. Germline-derived CDR1 and CDR2 are GTSNPN and SVGIG (reference sequence). This CDR3 has 13 amino acids. For the CDR3, the DNA is TGTGCCTGGACTCTGGGGCTCTACAATGAGCAGTTCTTC. Its translation: CAWTLGLYNEQFF. Full variable domain (remainder filled in from reference TRBV30 and TRBJ2-1): SQTIHQWPATLVQPVGSPLSLECTVEGTSNPNLYWYRQAAGRGLQLLFYSVGIGQISSEVPQNLSASRPQDRQFILSSKKLLLSDSGFYLCAWTLGLYNEQFFGPGTRLTVL.

This clone was picked up one time. V usage is TRBV2 and J usage is TRBJ1-4; 7 bases match TRBD1. The CDR3 totals 12 residues. The V gene's germline CDR1 is SNHLY and CDR2 FYNNEI. With 10 bases clipped from V and 6 bases from J, the junction kept 5 bases outside the gene matches. The CDR3 bases are TGTGCCATCACAGGGGTGCATGAAAAACTGTTTTTT. It is translated as CAITGVHEKLFF.

The chain has TRBV10-3 and TRBJ2-3; 9 bases fit TRBD2. CDR1 is ENHRY, CDR2 SYGVKD, per germline. The CDR3 contains 17 residues. The junction had 6 bases not matched to a gene; V was cut back by 0 bases and J by 2 bases. CDR3 sequence (DNA): TGTGCCATCAGTGAGTCGTTGACTAGCGGTTCCACAGATACGCAGTATTTT. This translates into CAISESLTSGSTDTQYF.

A few counts support this clone. The chain employs TRBV4-2 and TRBJ1-2; D may be TRBD1 (6 bases). V was clipped by 8 bases and J by 3 bases, with 10 bases between them. Germline CDR1 reads LGHNA; CDR2 reads YNFKEQ. This CDR3 spans 12 amino acids. CDR3 bases: TGTGCCAGCGGGGGGGCGGACTATGGCTACACCTTC. Its protein is CASGGADYGYTF.

The rearrangement uses TRBV7-2 and TRBJ2-3; possibly TRBD2 for D (6 bases). This CDR3 has 14 residues. Trimming took 0 bases from V and 8 from J, leaving 12 bases between them. Per germline, CDR1 SGHTA and CDR2 FQGNSA. In nucleotides, the CDR3 is TGTGCCAGCAGCTTAGCCGACGGGGGAGGTACGCAGTATTTT. It codes for CASSLADGGGTQYF.

CDR3 sequence (DNA): TGTGCCACATTTCGCTTAGCGGACTCCTACGAGCAGTACTTC. As protein: CATFRLADSYEQYF. This chain links TRBV6-1 with TRBJ2-7, with D tentatively TRBD2 (6 bases). V dropped 10 bases and J dropped 0 bases, with 16 bases sitting between them. Germline CDR1 reads MNHNS; CDR2 reads SASEGT. CDR3 length equals 14 residues.

The rearrangement joins TRBV5-1 to TRBJ2-5; possibly TRBD2 for D (5 bases). The end of the DNA is better explained by TRBJ2-7, so the J call may be wrong. The CDR3 runs to 13 residues. Germline V gene sequence: CDR1 SGHRS, CDR2 YFSETQ. CDR3 sequence reads: CASSLSGTYEQYF. CDR3 DNA: TGCGCCAGCAGCTTGTCGGGGACCTACGAGCAGTACTTC.

This chain links TRBV9 with TRBJ1-2; the match to TRBD1 covers 9 bases. This CDR3 comprises 17 residues. With 0 bases clipped from V and 7 bases from J, the junction kept 13 bases outside the gene matches. Germline values: CDR1 SGDLS, CDR2 YYNGEE. The CDR3 spells CASSVAGAGQGYSGYTF. CDR3 in DNA: TGTGCCAGCAGCGTAGCTGGCGCGGGACAGGGTTACAGTGGCTACACCTTC.

The chain uses TRBV9 and TRBJ1-2; 9 nucleotides match TRBD1. Germline CDR1 reads SGDLS; CDR2 reads YYNGEE. The CDR3 runs to 12 residues. The trim removed 3 bases at V and 7 bases at J, leaving 1 base unmatched. The CDR3 nucleotides read TGTGCCAGCAGCGGGGACAGGGCTGGCTACACCTTC. As protein: CASSGDRAGYTF.

V is TRBV18 and J is TRBJ2-5, with TRBD2 as a possible D gene (5 bases). This CDR3 has 14 residues. The V gene lost 4 bases and the J gene lost 2 bases, with 11 bases spanning the gap. CDR1 KGHSH and CDR2 LQKENI come from the germline V gene. As DNA, the CDR3 is TGTGCCAGCTCACGACCCGGACTTCAAGAGACCCAGTACTTC. This encodes CASSRPGLQETQYF.

The rearrangement links TRBV7-9 to TRBJ2-1; TRBD1 is a possible D gene (5 bases). V was shortened by 6 bases and J by 10 bases, with 22 bases between the two germline ends. Germline values: CDR1 SEHNR, CDR2 FQNEAQ (reference sequence). The CDR3 is 15 amino acids. In DNA, the CDR3 is TGTGCCAGCAGTACGATAATATTGGCAGGGAAAGAGCAGTTCTTC. Its translation: CASSTIILAGKEQFF.

V and J are TRBV5-6 and TRBJ2-7; D gene ambiguous. Trimming removed 0 bases at V and 1 base at J, with 8 bases between. This CDR3 region has 14 residues. The germline CDR1 and CDR2 sequences are SGHDT and YYEEEE. CDR3: CASSLGKLSYEQYF. CDR3 nucleotide sequence: TGTGCCAGCAGCTTGGGAAAGCTTTCCTACGAGCAGTACTTC.

In DNA, the CDR3 is TGTGCCAGCAGCGTAGAGGCCGGCCTATCCTACGAGCAGTACTTC. Its translation is CASSVEAGLSYEQYF. The chain uses TRBV9 and TRBJ2-7; D remains ambiguous. V was pared by 0 bases and J by 1 base, with 11 bases between. CDR1 and CDR2 (germline): SGDLS, YYNGEE. The length of the CDR3 is 15 residues. The full variable domain, with the rest looked up from reference TRBV9 and TRBJ2-7, is DSGVTQTPKHLITATGQRVTLRCSPRSGDLSVYWYQQSLDQGLQFLIQYYNGEERAKGNILERFSAQQFPDLHSELNLSSLELGDSALYFCASSVEAGLSYEQYFGPGTRLTVT.

This clone was observed a handful of times. The chain combines TRBV4-1 with TRBJ1-1; 7 bases are shared with TRBD1. Germline V gene data show CDR1 as MGHRA and CDR2 as YSYEKL. Trimming removed 7 bases from V and 5 bases from J; junction bases left unmatched: 7. The CDR3 runs 13 residues. CDR3 sequence (DNA): TGCGCCAGCACTCAGGGGGGAAAAACTGAAGCTTTCTTT. Encoded protein: CASTQGGKTEAFF.

This clone was seen more than once but under ten times. V and J are TRBV6-1 and TRBJ2-3; no clear D gene. CDR3 length: 11 residues. Trimming removed 7 bases at V and 5 bases at J, with 7 bases between. Per germline, CDR1 MNHNS and CDR2 SASEGT. This CDR3 reads CASTKIDTQYF. Here the CDR3 DNA reads TGTGCCAGCACCAAGATAGATACGCAGTATTTT.

The rearrangement links TRBV19 to TRBJ2-3, with TRBD2 matching 13 bases. Germline CDR1 LNHDA, CDR2 SQIVND (reference sequence). The CDR3 spans 17 residues. J lost 6 bases, V lost 8 bases, and 14 bases had no gene match. The CDR3 DNA reads TGTGCCAGTGGCAACGGGACTAGCGGGGCTCTGAGTGATACGCAGTATTTT. Its protein product is CASGNGTSGALSDTQYF.

The V and J genes are TRBV19 and TRBJ2-7, with 7 nucleotides matching TRBD1. CDR3 length: 14 amino acids. Looked up from germline, CDR1 is LNHDA and CDR2 is SQIVND (reference sequence). The trim removed 3 bases at V and 3 bases at J, leaving 5 bases unmatched. CDR3 protein: CASSMTGSSYEQYF. The CDR3 DNA is TGTGCCAGTAGTATGACAGGGAGTAGCTACGAGCAGTACTTC.